This T cell receptor beta chain was captured in a study of cytomegalovirus exposure and HLA in healthy donors. Study-level information: Across about 400 genotyped donors, 81% landed in the Caucasian-associated ancestry cluster.

The PCR ran on 60 Vbeta and 13 Jbeta primers. Sequencing used immunoSEQ multiplex PCR; TCRdb keeps in-frame clones, though not all of them. The table records about 140,000 clones, roughly three fifths of them present only once. This clone has just a few counts. Its specificity is unknown. Germline V lookup: CDR1 MNHEY, CDR2 SMNVEV (reference sequence). CDR3 size: 15 residues. Trimming stripped 5 bases from V and 7 bases from J, with 17 bases between. Study results and limitations: The authors later found TCR association rates varying by HLA locus, with DRB1 most and HLA-C fewest. Using a false discovery rate of 0.05, a later analysis showed that approximately 17,000 TCR beta sequences were associated with HLA alleles.

The V and J genes are TRBV27 and TRBJ2-2, with D possibly TRBD1 on 6 matching bases. Input material: PBMCs. The TCR comes from a woman aged 40 to 50 in good health and CMV-seronegative. This chain's CDR3 is CASSLTGSAIGELFF. Here the CDR3 DNA reads TGTGCCAGCAGTCTTACAGGGTCGGCGATCGGGGAGCTGTTTTTT.